Only a few counts were recorded for the clone carrying this T cell receptor (beta chain). The antigen remains undetermined. This CDR3 is built from 13 residues. V dropped 8 bases and J dropped 5; count of bases not matched to a gene: 6. Germline V lookup: CDR1 MNHNS, CDR2 SASEGT. These data originate in a study of T-cell reconstitution after alpha-beta-depleted transplantation in children. Overall study findings and caveats: In patients about two months after transplant, alpha-beta T cells reportedly arose from several hundred expanded graft clones. T-cell numbers and diversity one year post-transplant derived largely from freshly generated T cells. Surviving thymic progenitors and recipient T cells were the source of high TCRbeta diversity at day 60 in some patients.

Construction of the TCRbeta library involved unique molecular identifiers. MiXCR was run by TCRdb on the PCR reads, yielding one entry per CDR3 protein. The data contain hundreds of thousands of distinct CDR3 sequences, roughly a quarter of them seen just once; the ten biggest clones take up more than 4.5%. Sequenced here: PBMCs, mostly from graft donor cells, sampled 360 days after TCRalphabeta/CD19-depleted stem cell transplant. This clonotype originated in a female patient between 2 and 10 years old who had a stem cell transplant for congenital amegakaryocytic thrombocytopenia, so the T cells may come from the graft donor. The J gene is TRBJ1-5, the V gene TRBV6-1; 7 nucleotides align to TRBD1. The CDR3 reads CASSGTEYQPQHF. In DNA form, the CDR3 reads TGTGCCAGCTCCGGGACAGAGTATCAGCCCCAGCATTTT.